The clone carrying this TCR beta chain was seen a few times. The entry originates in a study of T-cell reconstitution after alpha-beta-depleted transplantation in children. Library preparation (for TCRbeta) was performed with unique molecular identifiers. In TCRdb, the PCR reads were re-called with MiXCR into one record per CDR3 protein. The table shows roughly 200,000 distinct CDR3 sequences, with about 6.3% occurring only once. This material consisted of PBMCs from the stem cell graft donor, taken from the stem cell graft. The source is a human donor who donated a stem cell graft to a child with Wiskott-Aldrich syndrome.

The CDR3 spells CASSLAGGPSYNSPLHF. DNA for the CDR3: TGTGCCAGCAGCTTAGCCGGGGGGCCAAGCTATAATTCACCCCTCCACTTT. The chain couples TRBV7-8 to TRBJ1-6, with a weak D call TRBD1 (6 bases). Per germline, CDR1 SGHVS and CDR2 FQNEAQ. There are 17 residues in the CDR3. V lost 0 bases and J lost 3, with 12 bases in between.